This is a list of T cell receptor beta chains from one sample in a study of cytomegalovirus exposure and HLA in healthy donors. TCRdb's copy holds only in-frame clones and misses some; the assay was immunoSEQ multiplex PCR. The profile shows about 150,000 clones, 64% of them singletons. The sequencing sample was made of PBMCs. These receptors originate from a woman between 25 and 40 years old in good health and CMV-seropositive. Both conserved end residues are trimmed from each CDR3. The order of the fields is J gene, V gene, CDR3 protein.

J gene: TRBJ2-7; V gene: TRBV11-3; CDR3 protein: ASSPQLLLVYEQY
J gene: TRBJ2-5; V gene: TRBV27; CDR3 protein: ASSSRETQY
J gene: TRBJ2-1; V gene: TRBV19; CDR3 protein: ASSPIEAPGNEQF
J gene: TRBJ2-7; V gene: TRBV18; CDR3 protein: ASSRRTGDHEQY
J gene: TRBJ2-5; V gene: TRBV7-8; CDR3 protein: ASSLMAIGETQY
J gene: TRBJ1-6; V gene: TRBV7-9; CDR3 protein: ASRPTGGASPLH
J gene: TRBJ1-1; V gene: TRBV11-3; CDR3 protein: ASSLTGLNTEAF
J gene: TRBJ2-1; V gene: TRBV29-1; CDR3 protein: SVDLSGRGYNEQF
J gene: TRBJ1-5; V gene: TRBV28; CDR3 protein: ASSPGTGSSPQH
J gene: TRBJ2-1; V gene: TRBV4-1; CDR3 protein: ASSAGNHEQF
J gene: TRBJ2-7; V gene: TRBV11-2; CDR3 protein: ASSLIRGGYEQY
J gene: TRBJ2-7; V gene: TRBV4-1; CDR3 protein: ASSPSGTSGRGEQY
J gene: TRBJ2-7; V gene: TRBV6-5; CDR3 protein: ASRPLAVYEQY
J gene: TRBJ1-1; V gene: TRBV5-1; CDR3 protein: ASAQGGNTEAF
J gene: TRBJ2-7; V gene: TRBV14; CDR3 protein: ASSQAGGFPYEQY
J gene: TRBJ2-2; V gene: TRBV6-5; CDR3 protein: ASSYSIVGSSGELF
J gene: TRBJ1-2; V gene: TRBV7-7; CDR3 protein: ASRPEANKRTNYGYT
J gene: TRBJ1-3; V gene: TRBV9; CDR3 protein: ASSVPGSGNTIY
J gene: TRBJ2-3; V gene: TRBV2; CDR3 protein: ASRPRGGRNTDTQY
J gene: TRBJ1-1; V gene: TRBV5-1; CDR3 protein: ASSLGTGGFRIPEAF
J gene: TRBJ1-1; V gene: TRBV5-4; CDR3 protein: ASSTGNRERTEAF
J gene: TRBJ2-7; V gene: TRBV7-9; CDR3 protein: ASSDPDRQSYEQY
J gene: TRBJ1-6; V gene: TRBV5-1; CDR3 protein: ASSYLPEGNSPLH
J gene: TRBJ2-2; V gene: TRBV19; CDR3 protein: ASSSTREREGAGELF
J gene: TRBJ2-7; V gene: TRBV2; CDR3 protein: ASSEWPSRVPEQY
J gene: TRBJ2-3; V gene: TRBV5-1; CDR3 protein: ASSLDTSAGDTQY
J gene: TRBJ2-5; V gene: TRBV5-1; CDR3 protein: ASSLAGETQY
J gene: TRBJ1-5; V gene: TRBV30; CDR3 protein: AWRSPGQGNQPQH
J gene: TRBJ2-5; V gene: TRBV5-1; CDR3 protein: ASRAGSCETQY
J gene: TRBJ1-6; V gene: TRBV6-1; CDR3 protein: ASSPVTGGSSPLH
J gene: TRBJ1-1; V gene: TRBV5-1; CDR3 protein: ASSQKGTEAF
J gene: TRBJ2-7; V gene: TRBV11-2; CDR3 protein: ASSIGTVYEQY
J gene: TRBJ1-2; V gene: TRBV6-5; CDR3 protein: ASSYSAGGPYGYT
J gene: TRBJ1-5; V gene: TRBV5-6; CDR3 protein: ASSFGLTSNQPQH
J gene: TRBJ2-5; V gene: TRBV5-4; CDR3 protein: ASRQGAWQETQY
J gene: TRBJ2-1; V gene: TRBV11-1; CDR3 protein: ASSLRTTGGMYNEQF
J gene: TRBJ1-1; V gene: TRBV30; CDR3 protein: AWGPGTGNTEAF
J gene: TRBJ1-4; V gene: TRBV27; CDR3 protein: ASSLSGTGAYHEKLF
J gene: TRBJ1-4; V gene: TRBV6-1; CDR3 protein: ASRIGLGGEKLF
J gene: TRBJ2-5; V gene: TRBV7-8; CDR3 protein: ASSFGFQGTQY
J gene: TRBJ1-2; V gene: TRBV10-3; CDR3 protein: AISFGGFYGYT
J gene: TRBJ1-2; V gene: TRBV5-1; CDR3 protein: ASSAELANYGYT
J gene: TRBJ2-6; V gene: TRBV5-1; CDR3 protein: ASSFDRGISGANVLT
J gene: TRBJ2-5; V gene: TRBV25-1; CDR3 protein: ASSDVRGASETQY
J gene: TRBJ1-2; V gene: TRBV10-3; CDR3 protein: AISEGQGDYYGYT
J gene: TRBJ2-3; V gene: TRBV6-4; CDR3 protein: ARIPGTSKADTQY
J gene: TRBJ2-7; V gene: TRBV4-1; CDR3 protein: ASSQQIAGSDEQY
J gene: TRBJ2-5; V gene: TRBV1; CDR3 protein: TSSLVTGGNQETQY
J gene: TRBJ2-1; V gene: TRBV7-2; CDR3 protein: ASSLRLGDEQF
J gene: TRBJ1-1; V gene: TRBV13; CDR3 protein: ATRFRTGITEAF
J gene: TRBJ1-2; V gene: TRBV6-5; CDR3 protein: ASKFQGIGYGYT
J gene: TRBJ2-5; V gene: TRBV5-1; CDR3 protein: ASSLGVTAQETQY
J gene: TRBJ1-4; V gene: TRBV25-1; CDR3 protein: ATARGPEEKLF
J gene: TRBJ2-5; V gene: TRBV19; CDR3 protein: ASSYSRTALETQY
J gene: TRBJ2-5; V gene: TRBV7-9; CDR3 protein: ASSLAQGAETQY
J gene: TRBJ2-2; V gene: TRBV7-3; CDR3 protein: ASRLATRGTGELF
J gene: TRBJ1-3; V gene: TRBV11-3; CDR3 protein: ASSPYLERSSGNTIY
J gene: TRBJ2-1; V gene: TRBV19; CDR3 protein: ASISRSGRQF
J gene: TRBJ1-2; V gene: TRBV6-4; CDR3 protein: ASSEQWVLGGYGYT